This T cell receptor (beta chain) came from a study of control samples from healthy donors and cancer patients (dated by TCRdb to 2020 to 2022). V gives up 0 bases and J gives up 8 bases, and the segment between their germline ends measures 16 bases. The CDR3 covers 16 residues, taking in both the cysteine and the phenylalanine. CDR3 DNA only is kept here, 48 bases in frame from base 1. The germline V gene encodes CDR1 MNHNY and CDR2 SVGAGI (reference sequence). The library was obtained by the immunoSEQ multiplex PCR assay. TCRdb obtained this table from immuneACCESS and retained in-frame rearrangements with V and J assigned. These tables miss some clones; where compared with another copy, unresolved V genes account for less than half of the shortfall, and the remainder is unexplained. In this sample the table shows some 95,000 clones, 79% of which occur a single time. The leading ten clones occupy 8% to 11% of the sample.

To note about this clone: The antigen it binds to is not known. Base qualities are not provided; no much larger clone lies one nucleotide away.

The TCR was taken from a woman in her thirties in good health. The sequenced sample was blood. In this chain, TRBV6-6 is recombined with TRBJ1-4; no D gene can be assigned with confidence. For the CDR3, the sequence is CASSYSEAGSGEKLFF. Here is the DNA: TGTGCCAGCAGTTACTCGGAGGCGGGGTCTGGGGAAAAACTGTTTTTT.